This passage covers 18 T cell receptor beta chains from one sample sequenced in a study of blood T cell repertoires in COVID-19. Data came from immunoSEQ multiplex PCR; TCRdb stores just in-frame clones and leaves some out. This table has about 240,000 clones, approximately 90% appearing once. Material: peripheral blood. The receptors derive from a man in his sixties who had recovered from COVID-19.

This clone was picked up one time. The rearrangement joins TRBV18 to TRBJ1-1; a weak D match, TRBD1 (6 bases). Trimming left V 6 bases short and J 4 bases short, with 9 bases between. Germline V gives CDR1 KGHSH, CDR2 LQKENI. The length of the CDR3 is 12 residues. CDR3 bases: TGTGCCAGCTCGGGGGCGAGCACTGAAGCTTTCTTT. Translated: CASSGASTEAFF.

This chain joins TRBV12-5 and TRBJ1-1; no reliable D call. Trimming stripped 7 bases from V and 6 bases from J, with 12 bases between. Germline V gene lookup returns CDR1 LGHNT and CDR2 FRNRAP. This CDR3 has 12 amino acids. CDR3 nucleotide sequence: TGTGCTAGTGCCTCAGGTGGTGCTGAAGCTTTCTTT. It is translated as CASASGGAEAFF. Together with reference TRBV12-5 and TRBJ1-1, the CDR3 gives the full variable domain: DARVTQTPRHKVTEMGQEVTMRCQPILGHNTVFWYRQTMMQGLELLAYFRNRAPLDDSGMPKDRFSAEMPDATLATLKIQPSEPRDSAVYFCASASGGAEAFFGQGTRLTVV.

This clone was picked up one time. The chain combines TRBV25-1 with TRBJ1-6; D is undetermined. The germline V gene encodes CDR1 MGHDK and CDR2 SYGVNS. With 1 base removed from V and 0 bases from J, the gap between germline ends came to 10 bases. The CDR3 length is 17 residues. This chain's CDR3 is CASSESASRSYNSPLHF. The DNA for the CDR3 is TGTGCCAGCAGTGAATCTGCCAGTCGCTCCTATAATTCACCCCTCCACTTT.

CDR3 in DNA: TGTGCCACCAGTGATTTGTACGCGGGAACCCCCTCCTACGAGCAGTACGTC. Amino acids: CATSDLYAGTPSYEQYV. The chain has TRBV24-1 and TRBJ2-7, with TRBD2 as a possible D gene (6 bases). Deletions cut 0 bases from V and 0 bases from J, with 14 bases between. Looked up from germline, CDR1 is KGHDR and CDR2 is SFDVKD. The CDR3 covers 17 residues.

The chain links TRBV6-5 to TRBJ2-2, with 8 bases aligning to TRBD1. Germline CDR1 and CDR2: MNHEY and SVGAGI. The CDR3 contains 14 residues. The ends lost 6 bases at V and 4 bases at J; junction bases unmatched: 4. The CDR3 nucleotides read TGTGCCAGCAGCGACAGGGGAAGCACCGGGGAGCTGTTTTTT. The encoded protein is CASSDRGSTGELFF.

This clone was seen a handful of times. V usage is TRBV9 and J usage is TRBJ1-3; D may be TRBD1 (5 bases). This CDR3 contains 13 residues. From germline, CDR1 is SGDLS and CDR2 YYNGEE. The V end was cut by 5 bases, the J end by 4 bases, with 10 bases between. The DNA for the CDR3 is TGTGCCAGCAGTCAGGGATCCGGAAACACCATATATTTT. This sequence encodes CASSQGSGNTIYF.

V usage is TRBV5-1 and J usage is TRBJ2-1; 11 nucleotides line up with TRBD1. CDR3 size: 16 residues. CDR1 is SGHRS and CDR2 is YFSETQ in the germline V gene. J gave up 4 bases and V 4 bases, and 7 bases lay outside the gene matches. CDR3 DNA: TGCGCCAGCAGCCTCGGACAGGGGGCGGTTTACAATGAGCAGTTCTTC. Its protein is CASSLGQGAVYNEQFF.

This clone was recorded many times. Distinct nucleotide sequences in the sample also encode this CDR3. The CDR3 bases are TGTGCCAGTAGCCAAACAGGGAACTATGGCTACACCTTC. Protein: CASSQTGNYGYTF. V is TRBV19 and J is TRBJ1-2; TRBD1 might be the D (6 bases). The CDR3 is 13 amino acids. Deletions cut 6 bases from V and 2 bases from J, with 10 bases between. In germline, CDR1 is LNHDA, CDR2 SQIVND (reference sequence).

Here the CDR3 reads CASSYGQGGDTQYF. In DNA, the CDR3 is TGCGCCAGCAGCTACGGACAGGGGGGAGATACGCAGTATTTT. The chain employs TRBV5-1 and TRBJ2-3, with 10 bases fitting TRBD1. V dropped 3 bases and J dropped 5; count of bases not matched to a gene: 3. The germline CDR1 and CDR2 sequences are SGHRS and YFSETQ. The CDR3 is 14 residues long.

Comments on this clone: Relative to the germline gene, one junction end is altered; a read error may explain this. The chain employs TRBV28 and TRBJ1-4; TRBD1 aligns across 7 bases. Germline V gene data show CDR1 as MDHEN and CDR2 as SYDVKM. CDR3 size: 14 residues. The CDR3 spells CASRFPGGRGKLFF. CDR3 sequence (DNA): TGTGCCAGCCGTTTCCCAGGGGGAAGGGGAAAACTGTTTTTT.

This clone was picked up a small number of times. This sequence joins TRBV2 and TRBJ2-4; no clear D. The CDR3 spans 15 residues. Germline assignment: CDR1 SNHLY and CDR2 FYNNEI. V was trimmed by 1 base and J by 0 bases, leaving 7 bases between them. Here the CDR3 reads CASSEEALAKNIQYF. DNA for the CDR3: TGTGCCAGCAGTGAAGAAGCGCTAGCCAAAAACATTCAGTACTTC.

The chain combines TRBV10-1 with TRBJ2-2, with D possibly TRBD1 on 6 matching bases. This CDR3 contains 17 residues. V was pared by 6 bases and J by 0 bases, with 17 bases between. Germline-derived CDR1 and CDR2 are WNHNN and SYGVQD (reference sequence). The CDR3 sequence: CASRQGHLNSNTGELFF. The CDR3 bases are TGCGCCAGCAGACAGGGACACCTTAATTCGAACACCGGGGAGCTGTTTTTT.

Remarks on this clone: This sample includes further DNA sequences coding for the same CDR3. CDR3 amino acids: CASSLDRVGEKLFF. CDR3 sequence (DNA): TGTGCCAGCAGCTTAGACAGGGTTGGTGAAAAACTGTTTTTT. The rearrangement uses TRBV11-2 and TRBJ1-4; D is possibly TRBD1 (5 bases). CDR1 and CDR2 from the germline V gene are SGHAT and FQNNGV. The CDR3 runs to 14 residues. Trimming took 0 bases from V and 7 from J, leaving 9 bases between them. The variable domain in full, with the rest retrieved from reference TRBV11-2 and TRBJ1-4, is EAGVAQSPRYKIIEKRQSVAFWCNPISGHATLYWYQQILGQGPKLLIQFQNNGVVDDSQLPKDRFSAERLKGVDSTLKIQPAKLEDSAVYLCASSLDRVGEKLFFGSGTQLSVL.

The chain combines TRBV29-1 with TRBJ1-5; no reliable D call. Germline CDR1 and CDR2: SQVTM and ANQGSEA. Trimming removed 4 bases at V and 3 bases at J, with 16 bases between. The CDR3 totals 15 residues. CDR3 region: CSVAPSAGFNQPQHF. As DNA, the CDR3 is TGCAGCGTTGCCCCCTCTGCGGGGTTCAATCAGCCCCAGCATTTT.

This clone was counted once. The chain carries TRBV3-1 (or the pseudogene TRBV3-2) and TRBJ1-6, with a possible D match to TRBD1 (6 bases). The germline V and J ends were trimmed by 3 bases and 10 bases, with 16 bases remaining between them. The length of the CDR3 is 15 residues. Germline assignment: CDR1 LGHDT and CDR2 YNNKEL (reference sequence). Here the CDR3 DNA reads TGTGCCAGCAGCCAGTCGGGGGGCGCCGGGTCACCCCTCCACTTT. Translated: CASSQSGGAGSPLHF.

This chain joins TRBV5-5 and TRBJ2-2, with D uncertain. The V gene lost 3 bases and the J gene lost 7 bases, with 10 bases spanning the gap. Germline CDR1 and CDR2: SGHKS and YYEKEE (reference sequence). The CDR3 runs to 13 residues. CDR3 in DNA: TGTGCCAGCAGCTATGGTTTCAGCGGGGAGCTGTTTTTT. This codes for CASSYGFSGELFF.

The V call is TRBV6-5, the J call TRBJ1-4, with D unresolved. In germline, CDR1 is MNHEY, CDR2 SVGAGI. V lost 5 bases, J lost 7 bases, and 8 bases lay in between. The CDR3 loop spans 12 amino acids. CDR3 region: CASSREGEKLFF. The CDR3 DNA is TGTGCCAGCAGTCGCGAGGGTGAAAAACTGTTTTTT.

The J gene is TRBJ2-2, the V gene TRBV27; 9 bases map to TRBD1. CDR3 length: 16 amino acids. Germline V lookup: CDR1 MNHEY, CDR2 SMNVEV (reference sequence). The V segment lost 4 bases and the J segment 2 bases; nucleotides outside the gene matches: 5. The CDR3 protein is CASSYPGQGNTGELFF. The CDR3 nucleotides are TGTGCCAGCAGTTATCCGGGACAGGGAAACACCGGGGAGCTGTTTTTT.